This TCR beta chain emerged from a study of sequential checkpoint blockade in melanoma. Produced via immunoSEQ multiplex PCR; TCRdb's table is partial and in-frame only. This table holds over 10,000 clones, roughly 72% found once. The treatment was: randomized to nivolumab then ipilimumab (arm A) or the reverse (arm B). CDR3 length: 13 residues. CDR1 is SGHTS and CDR2 is YDEGEE in the germline V gene. V dropped 0 bases and J dropped 7 bases, with 8 bases sitting between them. The V gene is TRBV5-8, the J gene TRBJ2-1; TRBD1 is a possible D gene (6 bases). The sample here was CD8+ T cells sorted from blood (inferred from file names), taken from a patient given nivolumab and ipilimumab in sequence. This clonotype was sampled from a human donor with melanoma. The CDR3 DNA is TGTGCCAGCAGCTTGGACAGGGTTAATGAGCAGTTCTTC. Its protein is CASSLDRVNEQFF.